These T cell receptor beta chains were read from a single sample in a study of circulating and synovial CD4+ cells in juvenile arthritis. Clones were sequenced by immunoSEQ multiplex PCR, and TCRdb holds only the in-frame ones, with some missing. The sample records approximately 16,000 clones, around nine tenths being singletons. The sequenced material came from CD4+ T cells from blood. These receptors were collected from a human donor with juvenile idiopathic arthritis. Each CDR3 is given without its conserved first and last residue. The order of the fields is CDR3 length, J gene, V gene, CDR3 protein.

>14|TRBJ2-5|TRBV7-2
ASSLDASGGAETQY
>11|TRBJ1-1|TRBV29-1
SGEISRDTEAF
>13|TRBJ1-3|TRBV2
ASSGSGGGGNTIY
>13|-|TRBV6-5
ASSYVAGTYYEQY
>14|TRBJ1-2|TRBV11-2
ASSSSVWGEGYGYT
>12|TRBJ2-7|TRBV7-8
ASSLRQFLYEQY
>14|TRBJ2-6|TRBV5-1
ASSLQTGSGANVLT
>11|TRBJ1-2|TRBV27
ASSPPGGHGYT
>12|TRBJ1-1|TRBV18
ASSPRAPNTEAF
>12|TRBJ2-5|TRBV2
ASRGGTGGETQY
>11|TRBJ1-1|TRBV29-1
SALGQLNTEAF
>14|TRBJ2-3|TRBV5-6
ASSLLRAGGTDTQY
>9|TRBJ2-5|TRBV30
AWMRGETQY
>12|TRBJ1-5|TRBV29-1
SVGEGGIGQPQH
>9|TRBJ2-1|TRBV30
AWFRYNEQF
>13|TRBJ2-7|TRBV7-9
ASSPSGQGTYEQY